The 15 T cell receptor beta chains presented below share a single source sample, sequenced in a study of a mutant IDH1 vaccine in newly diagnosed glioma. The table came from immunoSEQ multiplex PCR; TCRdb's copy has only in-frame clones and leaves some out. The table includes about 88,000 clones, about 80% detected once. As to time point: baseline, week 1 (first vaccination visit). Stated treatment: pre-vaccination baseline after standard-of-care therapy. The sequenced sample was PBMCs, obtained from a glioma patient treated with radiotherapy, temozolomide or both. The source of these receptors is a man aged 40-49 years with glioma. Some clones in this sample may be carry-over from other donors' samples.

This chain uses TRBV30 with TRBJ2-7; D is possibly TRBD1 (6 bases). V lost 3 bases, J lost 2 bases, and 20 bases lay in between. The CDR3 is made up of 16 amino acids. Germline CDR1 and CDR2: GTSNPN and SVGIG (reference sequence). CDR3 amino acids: CAWRDDLDRTPYEQYF. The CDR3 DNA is TGTGCCTGGAGGGACGACCTTGACAGGACACCCTACGAGCAGTACTTC.

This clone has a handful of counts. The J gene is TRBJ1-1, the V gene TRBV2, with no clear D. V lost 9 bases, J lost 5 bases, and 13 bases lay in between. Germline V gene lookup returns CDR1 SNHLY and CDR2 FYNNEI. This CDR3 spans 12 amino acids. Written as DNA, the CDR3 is TGTGCCAGAAAAGGTCCCAGGACTGAAGCTTTCTTT. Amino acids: CARKGPRTEAFF.

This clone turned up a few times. The CDR3 coding sequence is TGTGCCAGCAGGCGACAGGGGGGTACCGGGGAGCTGTTTTTT. Amino acid sequence: CASRRQGGTGELFF. The chain employs TRBV6-5 and TRBJ2-2; 9 nucleotides align to TRBD1. The CDR3 is 14 residues long. Germline trimming cut 6 bases from V and 5 bases from J; bases unmatched to any gene: 4. The V gene's germline CDR1 is MNHEY and CDR2 SVGAGI.

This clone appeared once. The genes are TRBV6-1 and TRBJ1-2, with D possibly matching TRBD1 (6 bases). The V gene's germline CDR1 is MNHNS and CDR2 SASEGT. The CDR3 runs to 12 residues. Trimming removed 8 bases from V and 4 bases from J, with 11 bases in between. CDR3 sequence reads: CASGRGGYGYTF. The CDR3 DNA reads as TGTGCCAGCGGCAGGGGTGGCTATGGCTACACCTTC.

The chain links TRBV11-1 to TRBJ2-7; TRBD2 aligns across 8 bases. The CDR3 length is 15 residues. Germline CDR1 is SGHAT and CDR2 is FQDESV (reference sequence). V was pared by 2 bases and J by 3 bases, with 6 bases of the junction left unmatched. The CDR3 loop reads CASSLLAGGGYEQYF. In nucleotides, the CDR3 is TGTGCCAGCAGCTTACTAGCGGGTGGGGGCTACGAGCAGTACTTC.

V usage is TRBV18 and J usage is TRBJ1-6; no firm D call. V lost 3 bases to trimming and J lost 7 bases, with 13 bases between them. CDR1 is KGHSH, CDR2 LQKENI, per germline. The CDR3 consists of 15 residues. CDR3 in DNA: TGTGCCAGCTCACCTGACCCTGGGCGGAATTCACCCCTCCACTTT. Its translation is CASSPDPGRNSPLHF. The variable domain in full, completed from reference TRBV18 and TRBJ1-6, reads NAGVMQNPRHLVRRRGQEARLRCSPMKGHSHVYWYRQLPEEGLKFMVYLQKENIIDESGMPKERFSAEFPKEGPSILRIQQVVRGDSAAYFCASSPDPGRNSPLHFGNGTRLTVT.

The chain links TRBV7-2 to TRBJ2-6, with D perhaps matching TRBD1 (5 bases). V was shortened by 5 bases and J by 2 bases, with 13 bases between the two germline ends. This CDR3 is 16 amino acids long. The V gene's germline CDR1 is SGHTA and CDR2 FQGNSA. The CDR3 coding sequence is TGTGCCAGCAGCGCACAGACAGTTGCTGGGGCCAACGTCCTGACTTTC. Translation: CASSAQTVAGANVLTF.

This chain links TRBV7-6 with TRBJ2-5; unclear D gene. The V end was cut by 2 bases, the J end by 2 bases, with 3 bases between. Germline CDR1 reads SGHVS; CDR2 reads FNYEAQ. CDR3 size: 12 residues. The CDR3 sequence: CASSLTQETQYF. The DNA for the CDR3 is TGTGCCAGCAGCTTAACTCAAGAGACCCAGTACTTC.

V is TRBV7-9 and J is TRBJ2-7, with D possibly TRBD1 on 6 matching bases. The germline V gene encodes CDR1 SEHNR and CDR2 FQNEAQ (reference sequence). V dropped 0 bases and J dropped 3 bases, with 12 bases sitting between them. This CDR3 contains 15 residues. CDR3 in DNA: TGTGCCAGCAGCTTAGCGACAGGTCCGTTCTACGAGCAGTACTTC. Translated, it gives CASSLATGPFYEQYF.

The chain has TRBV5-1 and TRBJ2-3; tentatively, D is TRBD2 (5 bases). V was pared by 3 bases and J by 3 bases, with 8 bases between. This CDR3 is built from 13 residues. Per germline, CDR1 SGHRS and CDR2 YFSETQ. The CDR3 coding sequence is TGCGCCAGCAGCTACGAGGGAACAGATACGCAGTATTTT. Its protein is CASSYEGTDTQYF.

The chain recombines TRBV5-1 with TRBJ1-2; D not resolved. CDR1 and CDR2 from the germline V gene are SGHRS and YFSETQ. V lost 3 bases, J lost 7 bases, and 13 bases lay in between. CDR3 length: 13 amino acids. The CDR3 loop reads CASSYGLLRGYTF. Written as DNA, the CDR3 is TGCGCCAGCAGCTACGGGCTACTCCGTGGCTACACCTTC.

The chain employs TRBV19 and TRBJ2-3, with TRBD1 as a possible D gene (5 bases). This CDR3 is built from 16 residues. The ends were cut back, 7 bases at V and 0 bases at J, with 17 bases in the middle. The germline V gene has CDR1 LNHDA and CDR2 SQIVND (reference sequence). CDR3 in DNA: TGTGCCAGTAAGAGGTGGGGCCGCTCTAGCACAGATACGCAGTATTTT. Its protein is CASKRWGRSSTDTQYF.

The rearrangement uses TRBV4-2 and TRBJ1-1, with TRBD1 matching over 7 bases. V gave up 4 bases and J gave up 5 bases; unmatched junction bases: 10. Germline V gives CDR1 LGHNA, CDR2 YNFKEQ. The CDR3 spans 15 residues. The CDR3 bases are TGTGCCAGCAGCCCCGACCCAGGGGGGCGGACTGAAGCTTTCTTT. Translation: CASSPDPGGRTEAFF.

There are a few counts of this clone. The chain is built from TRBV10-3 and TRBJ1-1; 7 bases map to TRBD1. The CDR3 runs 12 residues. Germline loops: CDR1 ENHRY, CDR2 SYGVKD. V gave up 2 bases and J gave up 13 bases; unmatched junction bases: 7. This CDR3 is CAISEAGQSFFF. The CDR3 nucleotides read TGTGCCATCAGTGAGGCGGGACAGTCCTTTTTCTTT.

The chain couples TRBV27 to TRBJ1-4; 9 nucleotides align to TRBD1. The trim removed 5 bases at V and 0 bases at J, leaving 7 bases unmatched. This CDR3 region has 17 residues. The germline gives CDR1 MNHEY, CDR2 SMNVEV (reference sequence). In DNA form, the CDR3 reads TGTGCCAGCAGTACTCGACAGGGGGGACCAACTAATGAAAAACTGTTTTTT. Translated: CASSTRQGGPTNEKLFF.